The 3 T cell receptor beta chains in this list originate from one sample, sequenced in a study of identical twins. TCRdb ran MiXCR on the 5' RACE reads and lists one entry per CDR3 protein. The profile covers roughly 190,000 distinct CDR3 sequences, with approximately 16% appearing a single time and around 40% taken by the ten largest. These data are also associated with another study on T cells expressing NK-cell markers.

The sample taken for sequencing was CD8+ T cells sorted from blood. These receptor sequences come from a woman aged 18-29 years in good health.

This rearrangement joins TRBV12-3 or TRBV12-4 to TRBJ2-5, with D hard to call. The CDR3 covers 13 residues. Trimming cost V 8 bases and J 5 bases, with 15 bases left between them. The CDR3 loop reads CASSTGSVETQYF. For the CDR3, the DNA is TGTGCCAGCTCCACCGGGTCAGTCGAGACCCAGTACTTC.

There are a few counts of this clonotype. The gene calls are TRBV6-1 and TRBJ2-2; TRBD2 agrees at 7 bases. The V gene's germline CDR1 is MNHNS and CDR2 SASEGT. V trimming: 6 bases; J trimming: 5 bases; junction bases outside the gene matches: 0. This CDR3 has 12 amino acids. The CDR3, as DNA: TGTGCCAGCAGGGGAGGGACCGGGGAGCTGTTTTTT. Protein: CASRGGTGELFF.

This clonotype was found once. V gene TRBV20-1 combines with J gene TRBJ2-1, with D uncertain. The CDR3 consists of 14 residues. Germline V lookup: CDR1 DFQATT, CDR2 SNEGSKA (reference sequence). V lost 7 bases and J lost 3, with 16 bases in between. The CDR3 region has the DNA TGCAGTGGCTCCGGGCCCCAAGTCTACAATGAGCAGTTCTTC. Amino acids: CSGSGPQVYNEQFF.